These 3 T cell receptor beta chains were sequenced from one sample in a study of cytomegalovirus exposure and HLA in healthy donors. The PCR ran on 60 Vbeta and 13 Jbeta primers. Sequencing used immunoSEQ multiplex PCR; TCRdb keeps in-frame clones, though not all of them. The table has fewer than 150,000 clones, more than 80% seen once. Input material: PBMCs. Receptors originate from a woman aged 25 to 45 in good health and CMV-seropositive.

The CDR3 coding sequence is TGTGCCAGCAGCTCGGGGGGCCGGCATGAGCAGTTCTTC. Translation gives CASSSGGRHEQFF. This chain uses TRBV13 with TRBJ2-1; tentatively, D is TRBD2 (7 bases). Germline V gene sequence: CDR1 PRHDT, CDR2 FYEKMQ (reference sequence). The CDR3 spans 13 residues. Deletions cut 4 bases from V and 8 bases from J, with 12 bases between.

The gene calls are TRBV19 and TRBJ1-2, with 9 bases that match TRBD1. This CDR3 is built from 20 residues. The ends lost 6 bases at V and 4 bases at J; junction bases unmatched: 24. The germline gives CDR1 LNHDA, CDR2 SQIVND (reference sequence). The DNA of the CDR3 is TGTGCCAGTAGCCAGCCCTCGTCGGACAGGGGTATAGGCCGGCGCTATGGCTACACCTTC. Translation: CASSQPSSDRGIGRRYGYTF.

This chain links TRBV5-1 with TRBJ2-1; 12 positions agree with TRBD2. There are 15 residues in the CDR3. The junction had 5 bases not matched to a gene; V was cut back by 0 bases and J by 10 bases. Germline CDR1 and CDR2: SGHRS and YFSETQ. This CDR3 reads CASSLASGGVVEQFF. CDR3 in DNA: TGCGCCAGCAGCTTGGCTAGCGGGGGGGTAGTGGAGCAGTTCTTC. The whole variable domain, remainder taken from reference TRBV5-1 and TRBJ2-1, is KAGVTQTPRYLIKTRGQQVTLSCSPISGHRSVSWYQQTPGQGLQFLFEYFSETQRNKGNFPGRFSGRQFSNSRSEMNVSTLELGDSALYLCASSLASGGVVEQFFGPGTRLTVL.